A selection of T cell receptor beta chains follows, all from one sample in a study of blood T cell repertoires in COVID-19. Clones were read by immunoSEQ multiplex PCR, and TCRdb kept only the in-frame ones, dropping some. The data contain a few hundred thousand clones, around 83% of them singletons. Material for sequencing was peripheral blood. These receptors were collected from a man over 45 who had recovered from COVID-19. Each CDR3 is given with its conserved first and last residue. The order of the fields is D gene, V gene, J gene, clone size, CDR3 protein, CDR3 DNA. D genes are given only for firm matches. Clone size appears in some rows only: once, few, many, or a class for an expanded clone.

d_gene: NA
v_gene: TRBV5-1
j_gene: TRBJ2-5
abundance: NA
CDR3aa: CASSLDREQETQYF
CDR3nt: TGCGCCAGCAGCTTGGACAGGGAGCAAGAGACCCAGTACTTC

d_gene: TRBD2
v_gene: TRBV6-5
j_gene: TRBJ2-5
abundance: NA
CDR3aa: CASSYGPGGPQETQYF
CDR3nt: TGTGCCAGCAGTTACGGCCCGGGAGGCCCCCAAGAGACCCAGTACTTC

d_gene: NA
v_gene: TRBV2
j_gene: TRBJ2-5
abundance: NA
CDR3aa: CASREPLETQYF
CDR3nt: TGTGCCAGCAGAGAACCTCTAGAGACCCAGTACTTC

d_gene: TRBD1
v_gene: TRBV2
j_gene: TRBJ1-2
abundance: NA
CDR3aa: CASRGTGTGAGYGYTF
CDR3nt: TGTGCCAGCAGGGGGACCGGGACAGGGGCCGGCTATGGCTACACCTTC

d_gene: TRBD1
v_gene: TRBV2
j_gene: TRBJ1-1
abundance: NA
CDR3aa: CASTRTGPQNTEAFF
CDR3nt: TGTGCCAGCACTCGGACAGGGCCACAGAACACTGAAGCTTTCTTT

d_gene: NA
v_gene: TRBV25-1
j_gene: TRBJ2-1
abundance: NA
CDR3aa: CASSEPQRHNGEQFF
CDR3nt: TGTGCCAGCAGTGAGCCTCAGAGGCATAACGGTGAGCAGTTCTTC

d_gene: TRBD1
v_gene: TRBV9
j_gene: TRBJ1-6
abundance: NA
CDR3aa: CASSPRQGSYNSPLHF
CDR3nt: TGTGCCAGCAGCCCAAGACAGGGATCCTATAATTCACCCCTCCACTTT

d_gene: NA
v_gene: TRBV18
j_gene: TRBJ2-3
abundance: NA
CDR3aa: CASSPQGGRGVTDTQYF
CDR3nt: TGTGCCAGCTCACCACAGGGAGGACGAGGGGTGACAGATACGCAGTATTTT

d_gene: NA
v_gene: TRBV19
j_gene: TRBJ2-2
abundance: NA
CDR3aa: CASAPGGAGELFF
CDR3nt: TGTGCCAGTGCCCCGGGCGGGGCCGGGGAGCTGTTTTTT

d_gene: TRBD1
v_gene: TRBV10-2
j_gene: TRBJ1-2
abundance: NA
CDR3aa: CASSPGTGMAYGYTF
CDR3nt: TGCGCCAGCAGCCCCGGGACAGGGATGGCCTATGGCTACACCTTC

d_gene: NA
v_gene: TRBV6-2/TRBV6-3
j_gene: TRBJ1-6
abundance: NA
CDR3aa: CASSNTVAATSGSPLHF
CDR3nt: TGTGCCAGCAGCAATACCGTGGCAGCTACATCAGGGTCACCCCTCCACTTT

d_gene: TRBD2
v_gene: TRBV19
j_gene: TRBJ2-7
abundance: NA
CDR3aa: CASSVAGAYEQYF
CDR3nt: TGTGCCAGTAGTGTGGCGGGAGCGTACGAGCAGTACTTC

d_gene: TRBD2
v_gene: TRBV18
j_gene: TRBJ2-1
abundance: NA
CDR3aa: CASSPQAGISYNEQFF
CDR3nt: TGTGCCAGCTCACCACAAGCGGGAATCTCCTACAATGAGCAGTTCTTC

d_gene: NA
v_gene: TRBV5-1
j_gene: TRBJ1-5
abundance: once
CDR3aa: CASSSTTGPEQPQHF
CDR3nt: TGCGCCAGCAGCTCTACAACAGGGCCGGAACAGCCCCAGCATTTT

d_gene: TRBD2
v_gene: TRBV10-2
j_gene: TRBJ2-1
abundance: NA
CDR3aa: CASSEYRAGVGGRNNEQFF
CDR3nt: TGCGCCAGCAGTGAGTACAGAGCGGGAGTAGGAGGGAGGAACAATGAGCAGTTCTTC

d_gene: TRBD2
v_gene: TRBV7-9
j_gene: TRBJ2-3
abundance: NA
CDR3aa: CASSSLLAAGGSDTQYF
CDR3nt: TGTGCCAGCAGCTCCCTCCTAGCGGCGGGAGGATCAGATACGCAGTATTTT

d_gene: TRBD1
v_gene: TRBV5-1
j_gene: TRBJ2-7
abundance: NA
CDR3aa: CASSLTGGKTYEQYF
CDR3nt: TGCGCCAGCAGCTTGACAGGGGGCAAGACCTACGAGCAGTACTTC

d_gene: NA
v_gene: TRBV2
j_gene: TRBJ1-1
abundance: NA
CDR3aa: CASSEALRNTEAFF
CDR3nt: TGTGCCAGCAGTGAAGCGCTGAGGAACACTGAAGCTTTCTTT

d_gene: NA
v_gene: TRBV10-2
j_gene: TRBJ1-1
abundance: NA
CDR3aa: CASTGTREAFF
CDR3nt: TGCGCCAGCACCGGGACTCGTGAAGCTTTCTTT

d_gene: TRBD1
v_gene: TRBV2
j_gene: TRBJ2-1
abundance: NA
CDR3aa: CASSEKGQGVNEQFF
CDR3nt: TGTGCCAGCAGTGAAAAGGGACAGGGTGTCAATGAGCAGTTCTTC

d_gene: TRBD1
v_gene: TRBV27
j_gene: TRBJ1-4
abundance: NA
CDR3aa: CASSSRDRVGEKLFF
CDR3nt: TGTGCCAGCAGTTCAAGGGACAGGGTGGGGGAAAAACTGTTTTTT